These 26 T cell receptor beta chains came from one sample sequenced in a study of cytomegalovirus exposure and HLA in healthy donors. Researchers ran the PCR with 60 Vbeta and 13 Jbeta primers. Using immunoSEQ multiplex PCR, the repertoire was profiled, and TCRdb retains in-frame clones only, with some absent. The sample lists about 99,000 clones, about 77% occurring once. Material for sequencing was PBMCs. These receptors were collected from a middle-aged man in good health and CMV-seronegative.

The chain recombines TRBV19 with TRBJ2-4; D perhaps matches TRBD1 (6 bases). Trimming took off 6 bases at V and 0 bases at J, with 12 bases between the two ends. CDR1 LNHDA and CDR2 SQIVND come from the germline V gene (reference sequence). The CDR3 consists of 15 residues. The CDR3 nucleotides are TGTGCCAGTAGGACCACAGGGCTAGCCAAAAACATTCAGTACTTC. This gives the protein CASRTTGLAKNIQYF.

In nucleotides, the CDR3 is TGTGCCAGCTCTTTGGCGGAGGGCGGTGAGCAGTTCTTC. Translation gives CASSLAEGGEQFF. The chain employs TRBV6-1 and TRBJ2-1, with a tentative D call TRBD2 (6 bases). CDR3 size: 13 residues. Trimming removed 8 bases from V and 9 bases from J, with 17 bases in between. Per germline, CDR1 MNHNS and CDR2 SASEGT.

This rearrangement joins TRBV5-1 to TRBJ2-7; 9 bases agree with TRBD1. Germline-derived CDR1 and CDR2 are SGHRS and YFSETQ. This CDR3 comprises 16 residues. V was pared by 4 bases and J by 0 bases, with 8 bases of the junction left unmatched. For the CDR3, the DNA is TGCGCCAGCAGCCAGCAGGGACAGGGTAGCTCCTACGAGCAGTACTTC. Translated: CASSQQGQGSSYEQYF.

This chain joins TRBV7-9 and TRBJ2-3; 7 bases are shared with TRBD1. CDR1 and CDR2 (germline): SEHNR, FQNEAQ (reference sequence). The length of the CDR3 is 15 residues. The trim removed 5 bases at V and 0 bases at J, leaving 5 bases unmatched. The DNA of the CDR3 is TGTGCCAGCAGCCAGAGACAGGGAAGCACAGATACGCAGTATTTT. Translated: CASSQRQGSTDTQYF.

V gene TRBV6-5 combines with J gene TRBJ1-6, with a possible D match to TRBD1 (5 bases). This CDR3 has 12 residues. V was pared by 9 bases and J by 9 bases, with 12 bases between. CDR1 MNHEY and CDR2 SVGAGI come from the germline V gene. CDR3 nucleotides: TGTGCCAGTCAGGGTGTGGGTTCACCCCTCCACTTT. It specifies CASQGVGSPLHF.

The chain couples TRBV7-3 to TRBJ1-1; unclear D gene. V was cut by 1 base and J by 8 bases, with 11 bases left in between. Germline loops: CDR1 SGHTA, CDR2 FQGTGA. There are 13 residues in the CDR3. CDR3: CASSLNPGVEAFF. CDR3 DNA sequence: TGTGCCAGCAGCTTAAATCCGGGAGTCGAAGCTTTCTTT.

This rearrangement joins TRBV11-2 to TRBJ2-7, with unresolved D. CDR1 is SGHAT and CDR2 is FQNNGV in the germline V gene. This CDR3 spans 16 amino acids. Trimming shortened V by 4 bases and J by 2 bases, and 18 bases separated the two germline ends. CDR3 coding DNA: TGTGCCAGCAGCTCCTATCCGGAGCGCCCGACCTACGAGCAGTACTTC. Translated: CASSSYPERPTYEQYF.

This clone appeared a few times. The chain links TRBV21-1 to TRBJ1-2; no check of the table's D call, TRBD1, against the DNA was made. TRBV21-1 is a documented pseudogene. The CDR3 is 13 amino acids. CDR3 region: CARGPGQGYGYTF. The CDR3 DNA sequence: TGTGCCAGAGGACCGGGACAGGGGTATGGCTACACCTTC.

V usage is TRBV5-1 and J usage is TRBJ2-1, with D unclear. Germline CDR1 and CDR2: SGHRS and YFSETQ. The germline V and J ends were trimmed by 0 bases and 7 bases, with 14 bases remaining between them. This CDR3 has 15 residues. The CDR3 protein is CASSLGHTKTNEQFF. Written as DNA, the CDR3 is TGCGCCAGCAGCTTGGGACACACGAAAACGAATGAGCAGTTCTTC.

The rearrangement uses TRBV6-1 and TRBJ1-1; 8 bases map to TRBD1. The CDR3 has 14 amino acids. Looked up from germline, CDR1 is MNHNS and CDR2 is SASEGT. J gave up 3 bases and V 6 bases, and 6 bases lay outside the gene matches. CDR3 sequence reads: CASSLTGVDTEAFF. The CDR3 bases are TGTGCCAGCAGCCTGACAGGGGTGGACACTGAAGCTTTCTTT.

The V call is TRBV5-4, the J call TRBJ2-1; 7 bases are shared with TRBD2. This CDR3 spans 15 amino acids. V gave up 4 bases and J gave up 6 bases; unmatched junction bases: 10. Germline loops: CDR1 SGHNT, CDR2 YYREEE (reference sequence). CDR3 protein: CASSPRGFVSNEQFF. CDR3 DNA: TGTGCCAGCAGCCCGCGGGGGTTCGTATCCAATGAGCAGTTCTTC.

V is TRBV15 and J is TRBJ2-5; D may be TRBD1 (6 bases). V dropped 1 base and J dropped 4 bases, with 16 bases sitting between them. CDR1 LNHNV and CDR2 YYDKDF come from the germline V gene (reference sequence). This CDR3 spans 16 amino acids. CDR3 region: CATSRGISGAGETQYF. CDR3 sequence (DNA): TGTGCCACCAGCAGAGGAATTTCAGGGGCGGGAGAGACCCAGTACTTC.

The rearrangement uses TRBV11-2 and TRBJ1-3; a possible D gene is TRBD1 (5 bases). V shed 5 bases and J shed 4 bases, with 15 bases lying between them. CDR3 length: 15 amino acids. Germline CDR1 reads SGHAT; CDR2 reads FQNNGV. The CDR3 coding sequence is TGTGCCAGCAGCCCCTTCCCCGGGGGGGGAAACACCATATATTTT. Translated, it gives CASSPFPGGGNTIYF.

The V gene is TRBV29-1, the J gene TRBJ2-3; possible D gene TRBD1, 7 bases. Germline CDR1 reads SQVTM; CDR2 reads ANQGSEA. The CDR3 has 13 amino acids. V lost 7 bases and J lost 4, with 15 bases in between. The CDR3 is CSARQGGADTQYF. The CDR3 DNA is TGCAGCGCCAGACAGGGAGGAGCAGATACGCAGTATTTT.

This sequence joins TRBV19 and TRBJ2-4, with D possibly matching TRBD2 (5 bases). Trimming cost V 3 bases and J 0 bases, with 9 bases left between them. Germline lookup yields CDR1 LNHDA and CDR2 SQIVND (reference sequence). CDR3 size: 15 residues. This chain's CDR3 is CASSMGARAKNIQYF. The CDR3 region has the DNA TGTGCCAGTAGTATGGGAGCTCGAGCCAAAAACATTCAGTACTTC. The whole variable domain, remainder taken from reference TRBV19 and TRBJ2-4, is DGGITQSPKYLFRKEGQNVTLSCEQNLNHDAMYWYRQDPGQGLRLIYYSQIVNDFQKGDIAEGYSVSREKKESFPLTVTSAQKNPTAFYLCASSMGARAKNIQYFGAGTRLSVL.

The J gene is TRBJ1-6, the V gene TRBV18, with 7 bases fitting TRBD1. Germline CDR1 is KGHSH and CDR2 is LQKENI. The CDR3 sequence is 17 residues long. Trimming took 3 bases from V and 7 from J; bases not matched to a gene: 12. The DNA for the CDR3 is TGTGCCAGCTCACCTAACAGGGGAGAAGTTGGAAATTCACCCCTCCACTTT. Translation: CASSPNRGEVGNSPLHF.

This chain connects TRBV21-1 to TRBJ2-3; the table's D call of TRBD2 was not tested on the DNA. TRBV21-1 is labeled a pseudogene. This CDR3 has 15 amino acids. The CDR3 nucleotides are TGTGCCAGCGGACAAGACTTGGGGAGGGCAGATACGCAGTATTTT. Residues: CASGQDLGRADTQYF.

The chain joins TRBV5-1 to TRBJ1-1; TRBD1 matches at 8 bases. The V gene end was trimmed by 3 bases and the J gene end by 9 bases; junction bases not matched to a gene: 4. CDR3 length equals 12 residues. Germline V CDR1 and CDR2: SGHRS, YFSETQ. In DNA form, the CDR3 reads TGCGCCAGCAGCTGGGGACAGGACAAAGCTTTCTTT. This gives the protein CASSWGQDKAFF. Full variable domain (missing parts from reference TRBV5-1 and TRBJ1-1): KAGVTQTPRYLIKTRGQQVTLSCSPISGHRSVSWYQQTPGQGLQFLFEYFSETQRNKGNFPGRFSGRQFSNSRSEMNVSTLELGDSALYLCASSWGQDKAFFGQGTRLTVV.

The V gene is TRBV21-1, the J gene TRBJ2-7; TRBD2, the D gene given by the table, was not confirmed from the DNA. TRBV21-1 has pseudogene status. The CDR3 spans 17 residues. The CDR3, as DNA: TGTGCCAGCGTAAAATCCCCGGCGGGGAACCCCCCTAGAGAGCAGTACTTC. Amino acids: CASVKSPAGNPPREQYF.

The chain combines TRBV7-9 with TRBJ2-1; D not certain. This CDR3 region has 13 residues. Germline CDR1 SEHNR, CDR2 FQNEAQ (reference sequence). V was cut by 10 bases and J by 5 bases, with 15 bases left in between. The CDR3 region has the DNA TGTGCCACCGTTCTTCGTGAGGACAATGAGCAGTTCTTC. Protein: CATVLREDNEQFF.

The chain combines TRBV5-4 with TRBJ2-7; 7 nucleotides match TRBD2. V was clipped by 2 bases and J by 0 bases; unmatched bases: 5. This CDR3 is built from 15 residues. In germline, CDR1 is SGHNT, CDR2 YYREEE (reference sequence). CDR3 loop: CASSLPSGTSYEQYF. CDR3 bases: TGTGCCAGCAGCTTACCTAGCGGAACCTCCTACGAGCAGTACTTC.

The rearrangement joins TRBV6-6 to TRBJ1-6, with 10 bases matching TRBD1. Germline assignment: CDR1 MNHNY and CDR2 SVGAGI (reference sequence). The CDR3 loop spans 15 amino acids. V lost 2 bases to trimming and J lost 7 bases; unmatched junction nucleotides: 2. The CDR3 DNA reads TGTGCCAGCAGTTACGGGACAGGGGAAAATTCACCCCTCCACTTT. Protein: CASSYGTGENSPLHF.

A few counts support this clone. The chain links TRBV4-1 to TRBJ2-6; weak D call: TRBD1 (5 bases). Germline CDR1 MGHRA, CDR2 YSYEKL. This CDR3 spans 16 amino acids. V lost 6 bases to trimming and J lost 0 bases, with 12 bases between them. The CDR3 nucleotides read TGCGCCAGCAGTGAAAGGGGCGTCTCTGGGGCCAACGTCCTGACTTTC. It encodes CASSERGVSGANVLTF.

The J gene is TRBJ2-5, the V gene TRBV30; D is perhaps TRBD2 (5 bases). The germline CDR1 and CDR2 sequences are GTSNPN and SVGIG (reference sequence). This CDR3 region has 13 residues. V lost 5 bases and J 5 bases, leaving 15 bases between the germline ends. CDR3 in amino acids: CAWSLVPGETQYF. CDR3 sequence (DNA): TGTGCCTGGTCCTTGGTCCCGGGGGAGACCCAGTACTTC.

The chain carries TRBV7-9 and TRBJ2-5, with D maybe TRBD1 (6 bases). The length of the CDR3 is 15 residues. CDR1 is SEHNR and CDR2 is FQNEAQ in the germline V gene (reference sequence). Trimming took off 4 bases at V and 3 bases at J, with 15 bases between the two ends. The CDR3 DNA sequence: TGTGCCAGCAGCTCTCCGGGACACCAGAAAGAGACCCAGTACTTC. Its translation: CASSSPGHQKETQYF. The entire variable domain, with the rest obtained from reference TRBV7-9 and TRBJ2-5, is as follows: DTGVSQNPRHKITKRGQNVTFRCDPISEHNRLYWYRQTLGQGPEFLTYFQNEAQLEKSRLLSDRFSAERPKGSFSTLEIQRTEQGDSAMYLCASSSPGHQKETQYFGPGTRLLVL.

This clone was recorded once. The J gene is TRBJ1-3, the V gene TRBV5-1; perhaps TRBD1 as D (6 bases). V dropped 0 bases and J dropped 1 base, with 11 bases sitting between them. Germline V gives CDR1 SGHRS, CDR2 YFSETQ. The CDR3 has 16 residues. In nucleotides, the CDR3 is TGCGCCAGCAGCTTGGCCGTGGGGGCTTCTGGAAACACCATATATTTT. Its translation: CASSLAVGASGNTIYF.